The 8 T cell receptor beta chains listed next were all sequenced from one sample in a study of T cell responses to AZD1222 COVID-19 vaccine. Only in-frame clones appear in the TCRdb table, and some are missing; sequencing was by immunoSEQ multiplex PCR. Here the sample spans roughly 20,000 clones, 80% to 85% being singletons. The material was peripheral blood, obtained 28 days after the second AZD1222 dose. Source of these receptors: an adult who received the AZD1222 COVID-19 vaccine.

In its sample, this clone was seen once. The chain uses TRBV2 and TRBJ1-1; the D is unclear. V was cut by 11 bases and J by 6 bases, with 19 bases left in between. CDR1 and CDR2 from the germline V gene are SNHLY and FYNNEI. This CDR3 comprises 13 residues. CDR3 in DNA: TGTGCCGGGAATCAACGCTTGGCGTCTGAAGCTTTCTTT. Translated, it gives CAGNQRLASEAFF.

This clone was seen once. This chain links TRBV6-5 with TRBJ2-3; 9 nucleotides agree with TRBD1. Germline lookup yields CDR1 MNHEY and CDR2 SVGAGI. This CDR3 comprises 15 residues. J lost 6 bases, V lost 2 bases, and 6 bases had no gene match. The CDR3 region is CASSYLGQGMDTQYF. The CDR3, as DNA: TGTGCCAGCAGTTACCTGGGACAGGGTATGGATACGCAGTATTTT.

This clone was counted once. The J gene is TRBJ2-2, the V gene TRBV28; D is possibly TRBD1 (5 bases). The ends were cut back, 3 bases at V and 4 bases at J, with 12 bases in the middle. Germline loops: CDR1 MDHEN, CDR2 SYDVKM. The CDR3 runs 15 residues. CDR3 protein: CASSFSTGFTGELFF. CDR3 bases: TGTGCCAGCAGTTTTTCTACAGGCTTCACCGGGGAGCTGTTTTTT.

The chain carries TRBV11-3 and TRBJ1-1, with a tentative D call TRBD1 (5 bases). The V and J ends lost 5 bases and 3 bases respectively, with 10 bases between them. The CDR3 consists of 13 residues. The germline gives CDR1 SGHNT, CDR2 YENEEA. The CDR3, as DNA: TGTGCCAGCAGCCAGGGCCTATACACTGAAGCTTTCTTT. It codes for CASSQGLYTEAFF.

The chain joins TRBV10-3 to TRBJ1-2; 9 bases align to TRBD1. Unmatched junction bases numbered 3, after V lost 0 bases and J lost 10 bases. Germline V CDR1 and CDR2: ENHRY, SYGVKD. The CDR3 covers 13 residues. CDR3 nucleotide sequence: TGTGCCATCAGTGAGTCCCGGGACAGGGACTACACCTTC. Translation gives CAISESRDRDYTF.

This chain connects TRBV7-8 to TRBJ1-6, with D hard to call. Germline V gene sequence: CDR1 SGHVS, CDR2 FQNEAQ. CDR3 length: 13 amino acids. Trimming took off 1 base at V and 10 bases at J, with 8 bases between the two ends. CDR3 in amino acids: CASSLGDGSPLHF. CDR3 coding DNA: TGTGCCAGCAGCTTAGGAGACGGCTCACCCCTCCACTTT.

The chain employs TRBV7-2 and TRBJ2-1; 11 bases fit TRBD2. V shed 5 bases, J shed 0 bases, and the junction held 12 bases outside the gene matches. The CDR3 length is 19 residues. In germline, CDR1 is SGHTA, CDR2 FQGNSA. The CDR3 sequence: CASSLPGLAEGSSYNEQFF. The CDR3 coding sequence is TGTGCCAGCAGCCTACCGGGACTAGCGGAGGGGAGCTCCTACAATGAGCAGTTCTTC.

This clone was observed a single time. Germline and junction disagree at one end, which may indicate a read error. The chain combines TRBV6-1 with TRBJ2-7; D gene uncertain. The CDR3 is 12 residues long. Germline assignment: CDR1 MNHNS and CDR2 SASEGT. CDR3: CASSEVGSQRLF. CDR3 DNA: TGTGCCAGCAGTGAAGTCGGCTCCCAACGGCTCTTC.